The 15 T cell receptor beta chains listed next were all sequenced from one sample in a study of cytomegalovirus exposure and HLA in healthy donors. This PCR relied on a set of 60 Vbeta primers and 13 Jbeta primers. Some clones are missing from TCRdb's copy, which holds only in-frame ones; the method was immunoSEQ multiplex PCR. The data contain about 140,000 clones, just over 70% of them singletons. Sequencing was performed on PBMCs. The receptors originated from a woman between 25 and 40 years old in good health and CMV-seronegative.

The CDR3: CASSPWTGVGNTEAFF. The CDR3 DNA reads as TGTGCCAGTAGTCCATGGACAGGGGTCGGGAACACTGAAGCTTTCTTT. The V and J genes are TRBV19 and TRBJ1-1; 9 bases align to TRBD1. V trimming: 5 bases; J trimming: 1 base; junction bases outside the gene matches: 8. Germline CDR1 reads LNHDA; CDR2 reads SQIVND (reference sequence). The CDR3 extends over 16 amino acids. Combining the CDR3 with reference TRBV19 and TRBJ1-1 gives the whole variable domain DGGITQSPKYLFRKEGQNVTLSCEQNLNHDAMYWYRQDPGQGLRLIYYSQIVNDFQKGDIAEGYSVSREKKESFPLTVTSAQKNPTAFYLCASSPWTGVGNTEAFFGQGTRLTVV.

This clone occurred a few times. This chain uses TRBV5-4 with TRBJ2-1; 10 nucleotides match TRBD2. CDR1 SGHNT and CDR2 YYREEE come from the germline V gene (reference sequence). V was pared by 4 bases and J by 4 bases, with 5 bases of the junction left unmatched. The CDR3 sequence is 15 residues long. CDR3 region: CASSPTSGRYNEQFF. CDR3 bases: TGTGCCAGCAGCCCGACTAGCGGGCGGTACAATGAGCAGTTCTTC.

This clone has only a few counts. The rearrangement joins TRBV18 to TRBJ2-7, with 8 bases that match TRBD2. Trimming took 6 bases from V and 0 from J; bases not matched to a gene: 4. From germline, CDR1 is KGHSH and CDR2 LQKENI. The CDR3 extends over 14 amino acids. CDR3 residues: CASSLSGSSYEQYF. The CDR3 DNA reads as TGTGCCAGCTCTCTAAGCGGGAGCTCCTACGAGCAGTACTTC. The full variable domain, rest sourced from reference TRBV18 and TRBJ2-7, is NAGVMQNPRHLVRRRGQEARLRCSPMKGHSHVYWYRQLPEEGLKFMVYLQKENIIDESGMPKERFSAEFPKEGPSILRIQQVVRGDSAAYFCASSLSGSSYEQYFGPGTRLTVT.

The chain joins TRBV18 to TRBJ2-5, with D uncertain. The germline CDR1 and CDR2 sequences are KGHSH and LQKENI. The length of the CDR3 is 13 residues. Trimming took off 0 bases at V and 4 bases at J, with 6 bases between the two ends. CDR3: CASSPPSRETQYF. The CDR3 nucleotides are TGTGCCAGCTCACCACCGAGTCGAGAGACCCAGTACTTC. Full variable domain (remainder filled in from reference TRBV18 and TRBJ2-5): NAGVMQNPRHLVRRRGQEARLRCSPMKGHSHVYWYRQLPEEGLKFMVYLQKENIIDESGMPKERFSAEFPKEGPSILRIQQVVRGDSAAYFCASSPPSRETQYFGPGTRLLVL.

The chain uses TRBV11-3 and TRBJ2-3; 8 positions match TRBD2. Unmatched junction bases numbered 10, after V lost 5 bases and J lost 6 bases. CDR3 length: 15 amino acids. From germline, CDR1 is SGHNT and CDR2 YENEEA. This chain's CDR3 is CASSPGGTGADTQYF. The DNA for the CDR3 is TGTGCCAGCAGCCCGGGGGGGACGGGCGCGGATACGCAGTATTTT.

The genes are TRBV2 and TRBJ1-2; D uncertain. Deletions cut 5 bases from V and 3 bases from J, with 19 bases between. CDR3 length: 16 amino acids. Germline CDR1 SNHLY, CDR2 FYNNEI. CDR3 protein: CASSPNGFGGDYGYTF. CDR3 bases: TGTGCCAGCAGTCCCAACGGTTTTGGCGGGGACTATGGCTACACCTTC.

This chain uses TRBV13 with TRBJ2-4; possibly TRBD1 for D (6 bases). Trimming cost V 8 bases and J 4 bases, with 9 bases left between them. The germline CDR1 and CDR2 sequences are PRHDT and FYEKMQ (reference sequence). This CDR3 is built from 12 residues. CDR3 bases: TGTGCCAGCGGGACATTGAAAAACATTCAGTACTTC. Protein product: CASGTLKNIQYF.

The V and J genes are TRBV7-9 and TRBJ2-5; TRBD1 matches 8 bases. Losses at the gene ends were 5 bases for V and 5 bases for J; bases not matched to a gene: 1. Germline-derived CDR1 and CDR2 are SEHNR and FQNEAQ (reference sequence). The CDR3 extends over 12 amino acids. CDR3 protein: CASSRTGETQYF. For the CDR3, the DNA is TGTGCCAGCAGCCGGACAGGGGAGACCCAGTACTTC.

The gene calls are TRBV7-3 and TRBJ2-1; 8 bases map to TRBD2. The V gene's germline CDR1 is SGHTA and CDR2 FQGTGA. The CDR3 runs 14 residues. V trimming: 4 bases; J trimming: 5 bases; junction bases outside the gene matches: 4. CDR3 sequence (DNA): TGTGCCAGCAGCTCTAGCGGGCCTAACAATGAGCAGTTCTTC. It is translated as CASSSSGPNNEQFF.

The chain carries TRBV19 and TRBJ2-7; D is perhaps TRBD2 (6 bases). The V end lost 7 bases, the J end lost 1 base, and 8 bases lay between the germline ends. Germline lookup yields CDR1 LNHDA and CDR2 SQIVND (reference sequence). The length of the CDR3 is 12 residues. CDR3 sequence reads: CASNGRSYEQYV. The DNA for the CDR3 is TGTGCCAGTAACGGGAGATCCTACGAGCAGTACGTC.

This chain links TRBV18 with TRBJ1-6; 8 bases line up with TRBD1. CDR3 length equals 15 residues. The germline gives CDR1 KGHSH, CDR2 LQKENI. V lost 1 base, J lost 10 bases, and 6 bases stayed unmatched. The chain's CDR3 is CASSPLQDRESPLHF. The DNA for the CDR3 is TGTGCCAGCTCACCACTACAGGACAGGGAGTCACCCCTCCACTTT.

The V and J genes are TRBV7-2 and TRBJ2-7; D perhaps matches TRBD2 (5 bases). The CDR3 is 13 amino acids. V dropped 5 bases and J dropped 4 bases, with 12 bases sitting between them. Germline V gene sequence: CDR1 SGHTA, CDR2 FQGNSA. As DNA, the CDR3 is TGTGCCAGCAGCCAGTCCTCGGGGTACGAGCAGTACTTC. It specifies CASSQSSGYEQYF.

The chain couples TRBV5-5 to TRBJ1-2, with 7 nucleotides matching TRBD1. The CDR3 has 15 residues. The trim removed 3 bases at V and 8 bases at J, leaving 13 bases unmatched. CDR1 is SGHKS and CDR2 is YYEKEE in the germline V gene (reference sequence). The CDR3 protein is CASSWTRQGIVGYTF. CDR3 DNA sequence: TGTGCCAGCAGCTGGACAAGACAGGGAATTGTGGGCTACACCTTC.

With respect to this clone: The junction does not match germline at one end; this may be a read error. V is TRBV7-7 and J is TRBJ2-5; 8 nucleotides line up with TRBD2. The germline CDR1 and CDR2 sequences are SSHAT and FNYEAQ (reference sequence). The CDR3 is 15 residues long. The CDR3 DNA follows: TGTGCTAGCAGCTTCTCCGCGGGGGGTGTAGAGACCCAGTACTTC. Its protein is CASSFSAGGVETQYF.

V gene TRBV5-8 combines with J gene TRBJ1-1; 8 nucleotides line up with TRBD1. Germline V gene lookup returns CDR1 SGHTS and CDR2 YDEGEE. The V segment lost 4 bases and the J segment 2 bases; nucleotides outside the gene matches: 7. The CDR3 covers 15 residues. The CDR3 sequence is CASSQFTGGNTEAFF. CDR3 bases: TGTGCCAGCAGCCAGTTCACAGGGGGTAACACTGAAGCTTTCTTT.